Listed below are T cell receptor beta chains from one sample, sequenced in a study of T-cell memory formation after mild COVID-19. TCRdb fed the 5' RACE reads into MiXCR, producing one record per CDR3 protein. The sample yields fewer than 250,000 distinct CDR3 sequences, roughly a tenth seen once. The specimen sequenced was PBMCs or a T cell subset sorted from them (not recorded which). The receptors come from a man aged 18-30 years who had mild COVID-19 (a few samples of this study predate the infection). Cell type and time point are not known. The CDR3 runs from the conserved cysteine through the conserved F or W. D genes are given only for firm matches. Not all rows give a size; the values are once, few, many and, for expanded clones, a class.

V: TRBV7-8
D: .
size: few
J: TRBJ2-5
DNA: TGTGCCAGCAGCCCCAACCGACTAGTACGCGGGGAGACCCAGTACTTC
CDR3: CASSPNRLVRGETQYF

V: TRBV4-2
D: TRBD1
size: .
J: TRBJ2-3
DNA: TGTGCCAGCAGCCAGCACGGGACAGGTAGCACAGATACGCAGTATTTT
CDR3: CASSQHGTGSTDTQYF

V: TRBV6-1
D: .
size: .
J: TRBJ2-2
DNA: TGTGCCAGCAGTGGGTCAAACTCAGGGGAGCTGTTTTTT
CDR3: CASSGSNSGELFF

V: TRBV5-1
D: .
size: .
J: TRBJ1-1
DNA: TGCGCCAGCAGCTGGGGGCGGGCCGACACTGAAGCTTTCTTT
CDR3: CASSWGRADTEAFF

V: TRBV11-2
D: .
size: .
J: TRBJ2-7
DNA: TGTGCCAGCAGCTGGTTGGGCCGGGAGCAGTACTTC
CDR3: CASSWLGREQYF

V: TRBV6-1
D: TRBD1
size: .
J: TRBJ2-2
DNA: TGTGCCAGCAGTGGGGGACAGGGGTGGACCGGGGAGCTGTTTTTT
CDR3: CASSGGQGWTGELFF

V: TRBV20-1
D: .
size: many
J: TRBJ2-3
DNA: TGCAGTGCTCGCTCCGGGGCCTACACAGATACGCAGTATTTT
CDR3: CSARSGAYTDTQYF

V: TRBV20-1
D: .
size: few
J: TRBJ1-2
DNA: TGCAGTGCTAGAGATCCTGGGAGGGCGGTGGGGGGCTACACCTTC
CDR3: CSARDPGRAVGGYTF

V: TRBV11-2
D: TRBD1
size: .
J: TRBJ1-1
DNA: TGTGCCAGCAGCCGAAGGGGGCCGGGTTGGGATACTGAAGCTTTCTTT
CDR3: CASSRRGPGWDTEAFF

V: TRBV6-2/TRBV6-3
D: .
size: .
J: TRBJ2-1
DNA: TGTGCCAGCAGTGCCGGACGTCTAAGCTCCTACAATGAGCAGTTCTTC
CDR3: CASSAGRLSSYNEQFF

V: TRBV4-1
D: .
size: few
J: TRBJ2-6
DNA: TGCGCCAGCAGCCAAGCGGGCATGGGTCGGCCTGGGGCCAACGTCCTGACTTTC
CDR3: CASSQAGMGRPGANVLTF

V: TRBV7-2
D: TRBD1
size: few
J: TRBJ1-6
DNA: TGTGCCAGCAGCACGGACAGGGGAAGGTCACCCCTCCACTTT
CDR3: CASSTDRGRSPLHF

V: TRBV5-1
D: .
size: .
J: TRBJ2-1
DNA: TGCGCCAGCAGCCCCATGCGGAGCTCCTACAATGAGCAGTTCTTC
CDR3: CASSPMRSSYNEQFF

V: TRBV6-5
D: .
size: few
J: TRBJ1-2
DNA: TGTGCCACCGGCGGCTATGGCTACACCTTC
CDR3: CATGGYGYTF

V: TRBV4-1
D: TRBD1
size: few
J: TRBJ1-5
DNA: TGCGCCAGCAGCCCACCCCCGGGACAGGGTTCGGATCAGCCCCAGCATTTT
CDR3: CASSPPPGQGSDQPQHF

V: TRBV20-1
D: TRBD2
size: few
J: TRBJ2-1
DNA: TGCAGTGCTAGCGGACTAGCGGGGGGGAATGAGCAGTTCTTC
CDR3: CSASGLAGGNEQFF

V: TRBV4-2
D: TRBD1
size: .
J: TRBJ2-1
DNA: TGTGCCAGCAGCCACCAGGACAGGGCCTGGAGGGATAATGAGCAGTTCTTC
CDR3: CASSHQDRAWRDNEQFF

V: TRBV4-2
D: .
size: once
J: TRBJ1-5
DNA: TGTGCCAGCAGCCAAGGAGGGAAGGGTCAGCCCCAGCATTTT
CDR3: CASSQGGKGQPQHF

V: TRBV11-3
D: .
size: .
J: TRBJ2-3
DNA: TGTGCCAGCAGCCCCGGGCAGGAGAACACAGATACGCAGTATTTT
CDR3: CASSPGQENTDTQYF

V: TRBV20-1
D: TRBD2
size: few
J: TRBJ2-3
DNA: TGCAGTGCTCCACTCAACTCAGCGGGGGGCCCCACAGATACGCAGTATTTT
CDR3: CSAPLNSAGGPTDTQYF

V: TRBV5-1
D: .
size: many
J: TRBJ2-1
DNA: TGCGCCAGCCACCCGGGGGCAACGGGCGATGAGCAGTTCTTC
CDR3: CASHPGATGDEQFF

V: TRBV24-1
D: TRBD1
size: once
J: TRBJ2-5
DNA: TGTTCCACCAGTGATGCTGACAGGGGAGGAGAGACCCAGTACTTC
CDR3: CSTSDADRGGETQYF

V: TRBV5-1
D: .
size: many
J: TRBJ1-3
DNA: TGCGCCAGCAGCTTGGGGGGGATCGGAAACACCATATATTTT
CDR3: CASSLGGIGNTIYF

V: TRBV10-3
D: TRBD1
size: .
J: TRBJ2-5
DNA: TGTGCCATCAGAAGGGACAGGGGAAGGGAAGAGACCCAGTACTTC
CDR3: CAIRRDRGREETQYF

V: TRBV12-3/TRBV12-4
D: .
size: few
J: TRBJ1-4
DNA: TGTGCCAGCAGTTTAAGCCCAACTAATGAAAAACTGTTTTTT
CDR3: CASSLSPTNEKLFF

V: TRBV5-1
D: TRBD2
size: many
J: TRBJ2-1
DNA: TGCGCCAGCAGCTTAAGACTAGCGGGGCGGGTACGCAATGAGCAGTTCTTC
CDR3: CASSLRLAGRVRNEQFF

V: TRBV5-6
D: TRBD2
size: .
J: TRBJ2-3
DNA: TGTGCCAGCAGCTTGAGGACTAGCGGGCGGGCCACAGATACGCAGTATTTT
CDR3: CASSLRTSGRATDTQYF

V: TRBV5-1
D: TRBD1
size: few
J: TRBJ1-4
DNA: TGCGCCAGCAGCACAGGGGTCTTGTATAATGAAAAACTGTTTTTT
CDR3: CASSTGVLYNEKLFF

V: TRBV7-2
D: .
size: few
J: TRBJ2-1
DNA: TGTGCCAGCAGCTTAGGTCCCTTGGGTGTCCGAACTTGGAATGAGCAGTTCTTC
CDR3: CASSLGPLGVRTWNEQFF

V: TRBV20-1
D: .
size: few
J: TRBJ1-1
DNA: TGCAGTGCAATGGGAGGGGTGAACACTGAAGCTTTCTTT
CDR3: CSAMGGVNTEAFF

V: TRBV18
D: .
size: few
J: TRBJ1-1
DNA: TGTGCCAGCTCACCACAAACGAGACGGATGAACACTGAAGCTTTCTTT
CDR3: CASSPQTRRMNTEAFF

V: TRBV20-1
D: .
size: few
J: TRBJ2-2
DNA: TGCAGTGCTAGAGATAGGCGGCAGGGTAACACCGGGGAGCTGTTTTTT
CDR3: CSARDRRQGNTGELFF

V: TRBV5-1
D: TRBD1
size: few
J: TRBJ2-5
DNA: TGCGCCAGCAGAAAACTCGGACAGGCCCAAGAGACCCAGTACTTC
CDR3: CASRKLGQAQETQYF

V: TRBV29-1
D: .
size: few
J: TRBJ1-1
DNA: TGCAGCGGGGGACGGCAGAACACTGAAGCTTTCTTT
CDR3: CSGGRQNTEAFF

V: TRBV20-1
D: TRBD2
size: .
J: TRBJ2-4
DNA: TGCAGTGCTAGCCCGACTAGCGGGGGGCTCAAGGCGCAGTACTTC
CDR3: CSASPTSGGLKAQYF

V: TRBV5-6
D: TRBD1
size: .
J: TRBJ2-3
DNA: TGTGCCAGCAGCTTACAGGGGTGGGATACGCAGTATTTT
CDR3: CASSLQGWDTQYF

V: TRBV28
D: .
size: .
J: TRBJ2-3
DNA: TGTGCCAGCAGTTTCTCTCCCTTAGCGGCCTATAGCACAGATACGCAGTATTTT
CDR3: CASSFSPLAAYSTDTQYF

V: TRBV3-1
D: TRBD1
size: .
J: TRBJ2-7
DNA: TGTGCCAGCAGCCACCTTCCGGGACAGGGGACCTACGAGCAGTACTTC
CDR3: CASSHLPGQGTYEQYF